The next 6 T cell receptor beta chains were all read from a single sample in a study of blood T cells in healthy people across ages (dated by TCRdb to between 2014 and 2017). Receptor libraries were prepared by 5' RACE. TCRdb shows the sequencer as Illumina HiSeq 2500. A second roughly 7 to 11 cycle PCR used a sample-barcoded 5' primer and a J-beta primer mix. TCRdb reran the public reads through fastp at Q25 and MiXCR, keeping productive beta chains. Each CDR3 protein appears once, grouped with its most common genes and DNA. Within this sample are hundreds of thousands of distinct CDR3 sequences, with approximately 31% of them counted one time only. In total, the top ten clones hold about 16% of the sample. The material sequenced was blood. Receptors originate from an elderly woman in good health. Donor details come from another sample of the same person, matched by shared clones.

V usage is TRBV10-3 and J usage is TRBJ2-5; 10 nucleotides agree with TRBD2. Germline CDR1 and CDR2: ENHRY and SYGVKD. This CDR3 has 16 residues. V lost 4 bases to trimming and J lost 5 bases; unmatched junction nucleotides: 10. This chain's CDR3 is CAISAASGRVDETQYF. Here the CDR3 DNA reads TGTGCCATCAGTGCGGCTAGCGGGAGAGTGGACGAGACCCAGTACTTC.

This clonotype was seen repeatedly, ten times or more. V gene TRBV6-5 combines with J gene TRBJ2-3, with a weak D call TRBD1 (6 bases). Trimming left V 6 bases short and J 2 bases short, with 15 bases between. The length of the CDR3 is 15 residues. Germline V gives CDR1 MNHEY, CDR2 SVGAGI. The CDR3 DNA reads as TGTGCCAGCAGCGACAGGTCCCCCTACACAGATACGCAGTATTTT. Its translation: CASSDRSPYTDTQYF.

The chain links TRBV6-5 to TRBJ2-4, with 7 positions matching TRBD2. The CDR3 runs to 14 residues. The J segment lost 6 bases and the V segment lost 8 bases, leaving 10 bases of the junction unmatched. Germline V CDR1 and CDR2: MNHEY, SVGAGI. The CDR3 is CASVAGEDPNIQYF. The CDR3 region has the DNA TGTGCCAGCGTTGCGGGGGAGGACCCAAACATTCAGTACTTC.

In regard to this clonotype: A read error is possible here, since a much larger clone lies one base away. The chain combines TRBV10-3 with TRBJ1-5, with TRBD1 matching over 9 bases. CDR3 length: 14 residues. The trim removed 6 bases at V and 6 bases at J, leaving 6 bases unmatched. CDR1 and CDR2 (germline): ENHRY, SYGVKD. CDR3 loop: CAIRGTGPGQPQHF. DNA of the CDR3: TGTGCCATCAGGGGGACAGGGCCAGGTCAGCCCCAGCATTTT.

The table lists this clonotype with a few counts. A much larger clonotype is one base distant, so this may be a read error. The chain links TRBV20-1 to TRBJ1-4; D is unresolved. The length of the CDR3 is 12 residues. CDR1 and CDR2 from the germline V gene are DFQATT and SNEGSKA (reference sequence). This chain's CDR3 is CSAVGGTEKRFF. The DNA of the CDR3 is TGCAGTGCGGTCGGAGGTACTGAAAAACGGTTTTTT.

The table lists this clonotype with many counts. CDR3 in amino acids: CASRWTGGNGYTF. The CDR3, as DNA: TGTGCCAGCAGATGGACAGGGGGCAATGGCTACACCTTC. J is TRBJ1-2 and V is TRBV7-2; 11 nucleotides line up with TRBD1. Germline values: CDR1 SGHTA, CDR2 FQGNSA. CDR3 length: 13 amino acids. V trimming: 6 bases; J trimming: 6 bases; junction bases outside the gene matches: 3.